These 18 T cell receptor beta chains share one sample of origin, sequenced in a study of shared clonotypes between healthy human individuals. Sequencing used immunoSEQ multiplex PCR; TCRdb keeps in-frame clones, though not all of them. The profile shows about 560,000 clones, around 76% of them singletons. The sample comprised PBMCs. The origin of the receptors is a woman between 40 and 50 years old in good health. Some clones in this sample may be carry-over from other donors' samples.

The V and J genes are TRBV7-9 and TRBJ2-7; a weak D match, TRBD2 (6 bases). The CDR3 has 13 amino acids. Germline V lookup: CDR1 SEHNR, CDR2 FQNEAQ (reference sequence). Trimming took 11 bases from V and 1 from J, leaving 15 bases between them. For the CDR3, the DNA is TGTGCCGGGGGGTTCGCGGAATCCTACGAGCAGTACTTC. Translated: CAGGFAESYEQYF.

The chain links TRBV18 to TRBJ1-1; 7 positions agree with TRBD1. The CDR3 spans 15 residues. The V gene end was trimmed by 2 bases and the J gene end by 0 bases; junction bases not matched to a gene: 3. In germline, CDR1 is KGHSH, CDR2 LQKENI. CDR3 in amino acids: CASSPSTGVNTEAFF. In DNA, the CDR3 is TGTGCCAGCTCACCAAGCACAGGGGTGAACACTGAAGCTTTCTTT.

As concerns this clone: Other DNA sequences within the sample encode an identical CDR3. This chain links TRBV18 with TRBJ2-7; 8 nucleotides line up with TRBD2. V was clipped by 6 bases and J by 3 bases; unmatched bases: 4. Germline V lookup: CDR1 KGHSH, CDR2 LQKENI. The CDR3 is made up of 13 amino acids. Here the CDR3 DNA reads TGTGCCAGCTCCCCCGGGAGGGGCTACGAGCAGTACTTC. Its translation is CASSPGRGYEQYF.

In its sample, this clone was seen once. Written as DNA, the CDR3 is TGTGCCAGCACCTTCACCAGGGGCGGATGGGCTTTCTTT. Translated, it gives CASTFTRGGWAFF. The rearrangement links TRBV28 to TRBJ1-1; tentatively, D is TRBD1 (6 bases). This CDR3 region has 13 residues. Germline values: CDR1 MDHEN, CDR2 SYDVKM. Deletions cut 7 bases from V and 11 bases from J, with 20 bases between.

The gene calls are TRBV6-1 and TRBJ2-7, with D maybe TRBD1 (6 bases). The CDR3 consists of 13 residues. The germline CDR1 and CDR2 sequences are MNHNS and SASEGT. The CDR3 sequence is CVSLGDNTYEQYF. As DNA, the CDR3 is TGTGTCAGTTTGGGGGACAACACCTACGAGCAGTACTTC.

The genes are TRBV7-9 and TRBJ2-7, with a weak D call TRBD1 (6 bases). CDR1 is SEHNR, CDR2 FQNEAQ, per germline (reference sequence). V was cut by 5 bases and J by 5 bases, with 16 bases left in between. The CDR3 spans 14 residues. CDR3 sequence (DNA): TGTGCCAGCAGCCTTGGTGGCAGGGGCCACGAGCAGTACTTC. Translating gives CASSLGGRGHEQYF.

This clone was counted a few times. The chain recombines TRBV5-6 with TRBJ1-2; TRBD1 agrees at 8 bases. Trimming cost V 0 bases and J 3 bases; bases outside gene matches: 10. Germline assignment: CDR1 SGHDT and CDR2 YYEEEE. This CDR3 has 17 amino acids. The CDR3 protein is CASSLGGRGLGDYGYTF. The CDR3 DNA reads as TGTGCCAGCAGCTTGGGCGGCAGGGGGCTCGGCGACTATGGCTACACCTTC.

There are a few counts of this clone. The chain recombines TRBV30 with TRBJ2-1, with unresolved D. CDR1 GTSNPN and CDR2 SVGIG come from the germline V gene (reference sequence). The CDR3 has 11 amino acids. CDR3 residues: CAQSSYNEQFF. The CDR3 DNA is TGTGCTCAAAGCTCCTACAATGAGCAGTTCTTC.

The chain recombines TRBV5-1 with TRBJ2-5; 12 nucleotides match TRBD2. Trimming took 3 bases from V and 5 from J; bases not matched to a gene: 5. The CDR3 spans 15 residues. Germline CDR1 and CDR2: SGHRS and YFSETQ. The CDR3 here is CASSSTSGSAETQYF. Here the CDR3 DNA reads TGCGCCAGCAGCTCGACTAGCGGGAGTGCGGAGACCCAGTACTTC.

V gene TRBV28 combines with J gene TRBJ2-7, with 7 nucleotides matching TRBD2. J gave up 0 bases and V 7 bases, and 12 bases lay outside the gene matches. The germline CDR1 and CDR2 sequences are MDHEN and SYDVKM. The CDR3 is 16 amino acids. CDR3 coding DNA: TGTGCCAGCATTCCCTCGGGGGGAGAAGGCTCCTACGAGCAGTACTTC. Translating gives CASIPSGGEGSYEQYF.

In regard to this clone: A far larger clone is only one base removed, so a read error is likely. The sample holds other DNA sequences that translate to the same CDR3. This chain uses TRBV4-1 with TRBJ2-3; D unresolved. Trimming removed 2 bases from V and 0 bases from J, with 6 bases in between. Germline V CDR1 and CDR2: MGHRA, YSYEKL. The CDR3 is 14 residues long. The DNA of the CDR3 is TGCGCCAGCAGCCAACCAGACAGCACAGATACGCAGTATTTT. Translation gives CASSQPDSTDTQYF.

The V call is TRBV19, the J call TRBJ2-7; a weak D match, TRBD2 (5 bases). Germline V gene sequence: CDR1 LNHDA, CDR2 SQIVND (reference sequence). V gave up 2 bases and J gave up 7 bases, with 18 bases separating them. This CDR3 comprises 15 residues. The CDR3 DNA follows: TGTGCCAGTAGTATACCAGGACTCGGACTCGGAGAGCAGTACTTC. It codes for CASSIPGLGLGEQYF.

Comments on this clone: At the DNA level, this CDR3 is encoded by other sequences in the same sample as well. The rearrangement links TRBV20-1 to TRBJ2-1, with D possibly matching TRBD2 (5 bases). V was shortened by 1 base and J by 8 bases, with 6 bases between the two germline ends. The germline V gene has CDR1 DFQATT and CDR2 SNEGSKA (reference sequence). The CDR3 is 11 residues long. CDR3 sequence (DNA): TGCAGTGCTAGAGCGCGGGATGAGCAGTTCTTC. Its translation is CSARARDEQFF.

The rearrangement links TRBV15 to TRBJ1-5, with D tentatively TRBD1 (5 bases). Germline V gene sequence: CDR1 LNHNV, CDR2 YYDKDF (reference sequence). Trimming removed 2 bases at V and 0 bases at J, with 14 bases between. The CDR3 loop spans 17 amino acids. Here the CDR3 reads CATSRQLDTASNQPQHF. The CDR3 DNA follows: TGTGCCACCAGCAGACAGTTGGACACTGCTAGCAATCAGCCCCAGCATTTT.

V is TRBV7-3 and J is TRBJ2-2; D unclear. V lost 5 bases, J lost 2 bases, and 12 bases lay in between. The length of the CDR3 is 15 residues. Looked up from germline, CDR1 is SGHTA and CDR2 is FQGTGA. The CDR3 sequence: CASSPGIGNTGELFF. In DNA form, the CDR3 reads TGTGCCAGCAGCCCTGGGATAGGTAACACCGGGGAGCTGTTTTTT.

The chain has TRBV7-8 and TRBJ2-3; weak D call: TRBD2 (6 bases). With 9 bases removed from V and 2 bases from J, the gap between germline ends came to 24 bases. The germline CDR1 and CDR2 sequences are SGHVS and FQNEAQ. This CDR3 spans 17 amino acids. The CDR3 loop is CASISWWAGTDTDTQYF. For the CDR3, the DNA is TGTGCCAGTATCTCTTGGTGGGCAGGGACTGACACAGATACGCAGTATTTT.

The chain is built from TRBV6-6 and TRBJ1-5; D is uncertain. V was shortened by 4 bases and J by 6 bases, with 13 bases between the two germline ends. In germline, CDR1 is MNHNY, CDR2 SVGAGI (reference sequence). The length of the CDR3 is 14 residues. Here the CDR3 reads CASSSPGRSQPQHF. CDR3 DNA: TGTGCCAGCAGTTCCCCGGGCCGGAGTCAGCCCCAGCATTTT.

This clone appeared many times. Other DNA sequences within the sample encode an identical CDR3. The gene calls are TRBV11-2 and TRBJ1-4; 9 nucleotides line up with TRBD1. There are 15 residues in the CDR3. The germline V gene has CDR1 SGHAT and CDR2 FQNNGV. The trim removed 6 bases at V and 5 bases at J, leaving 7 bases unmatched. The CDR3: CASRVPGQGNEKLFF. In DNA, the CDR3 is TGTGCCAGCAGAGTTCCAGGACAGGGGAATGAAAAACTGTTTTTT.